The clone carrying this T cell receptor (beta chain) was seen only a few times. What it binds is unknown. CDR3 length equals 12 residues. The germline gives CDR1 MNHNY, CDR2 SVGAGI (reference sequence). Trimming left V 7 bases short and J 6 bases short, with 13 bases between. 13 Jbeta primers and 60 Vbeta primers were used for the PCR. Authors' methods: It was a later analysis that counted tens of millions of unique TCR beta chains, of which some 12 million were shared. Clones were sequenced by immunoSEQ multiplex PCR, and TCRdb holds only the in-frame ones, with some missing. D and trimming come from the DNA, and the V and J calls and clone size come from that table. Of some 130,000 clones in the sample, about three quarters were seen once. The data are from a study of cytomegalovirus exposure and HLA in healthy donors. General study findings and limits: Cytomegalovirus status was reportedly diagnosed by the classifier with high specificity and sensitivity. Another analysis was done later, and it associated over 15,000 TCR beta sequences with HLA alleles at 0.05 false discovery rate. In an earlier analysis, in some 500 donors, most V segments appeared productive either ~90% or ~30% of the time.

What was sequenced was PBMCs. The receptor was derived from a woman aged 55-69 years in good health and CMV-seropositive. The chain couples TRBV6-6 to TRBJ2-7; the D is unclear. In DNA, the CDR3 is TGTGCCAGCAAATCACCCCTAGGCGAGCAGTACTTC. As protein: CASKSPLGEQYF.